What follows are 2 T cell receptor beta chains derived from one specimen sequenced in a study of CD8+CD57+ T cells in acquired aplastic anemia. TCR beta VDJ and CDR3 profiling used genomic DNA as template. TCRdb itself ran the reads through MiXCR, one entry per CDR3 protein. The sample has 220,000 or so distinct CDR3 sequences, more than 55% seen once. Only patients with CD8+CD57+ cell expansion on flow cytometry were chosen for sequencing. The sample comprised sorted CD4+, CD8+, or CD8+CD57+ T cells (not recorded which) from PBMCs. These receptors originate from a human donor with aplastic anemia.

This clonotype was counted a single time. The chain employs TRBV15 and TRBJ1-2; no reliable D call. The CDR3 consists of 13 residues. Trimming removed 2 bases at V and 8 bases at J, with 12 bases between. Germline V gives CDR1 LNHNV, CDR2 YYDKDF (reference sequence). The CDR3 protein is CATSRRAGGGYTF. CDR3 sequence (DNA): TGTGCCACCAGCAGAAGGGCGGGAGGGGGCTACACCTTC.

There are a few counts of this clonotype. The chain combines TRBV15 with TRBJ2-3; perhaps D is TRBD1 or TRBD2 (5 bases each). Germline CDR1 reads LNHNV; CDR2 reads YYDKDF (reference sequence). Trimming left V 1 base short and J 2 bases short, with 7 bases between. The CDR3 sequence is 14 residues long. Here the CDR3 reads CATSRVGPTDTQYF. The CDR3, as DNA: TGTGCCACCAGCAGAGTGGGACCCACAGATACGCAGTATTTT.